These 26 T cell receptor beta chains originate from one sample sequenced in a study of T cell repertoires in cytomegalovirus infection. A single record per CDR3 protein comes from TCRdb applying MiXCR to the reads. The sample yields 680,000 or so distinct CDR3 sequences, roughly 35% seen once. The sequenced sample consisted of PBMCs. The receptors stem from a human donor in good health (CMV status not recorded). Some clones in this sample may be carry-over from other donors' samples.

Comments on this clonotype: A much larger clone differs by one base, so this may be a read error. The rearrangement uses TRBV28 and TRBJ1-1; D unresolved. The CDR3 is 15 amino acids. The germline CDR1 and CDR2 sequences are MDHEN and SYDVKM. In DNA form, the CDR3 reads TGTGCCAGCAGTTTATCTATCGGCGCTGGGGTGGTAGCTTTATTT. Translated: CASSLSIGAGVVALF. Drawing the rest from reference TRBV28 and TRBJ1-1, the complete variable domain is DVKVTQSSRYLVKRTGEKVFLECVQDMDHENMFWYRQDPGLGLRLIYFSYDVKMKEKGDIPEGYSVSREKKERFSLILESASTNQTSMYLCASSLSIGAGVVALFGQGTRLTVV.

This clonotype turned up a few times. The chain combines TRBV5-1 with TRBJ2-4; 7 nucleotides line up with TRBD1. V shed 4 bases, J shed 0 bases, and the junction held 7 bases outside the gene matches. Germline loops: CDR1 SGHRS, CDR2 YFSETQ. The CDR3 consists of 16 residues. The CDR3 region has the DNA TGCGCCAGCAGCGGGGGACAGCTACTAGCCAAAAACATTCAGTACTTC. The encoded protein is CASSGGQLLAKNIQYF.

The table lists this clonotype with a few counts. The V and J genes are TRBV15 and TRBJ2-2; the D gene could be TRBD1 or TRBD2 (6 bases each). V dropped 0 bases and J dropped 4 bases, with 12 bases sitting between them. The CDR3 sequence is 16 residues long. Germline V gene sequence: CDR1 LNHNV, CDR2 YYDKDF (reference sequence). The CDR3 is CATSRERGASTGELFF. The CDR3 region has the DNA TGTGCCACCAGCAGAGAAAGGGGGGCTAGCACCGGGGAGCTGTTTTTT.

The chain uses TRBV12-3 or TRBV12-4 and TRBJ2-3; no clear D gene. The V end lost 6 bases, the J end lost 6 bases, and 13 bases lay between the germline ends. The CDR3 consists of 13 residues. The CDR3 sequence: CASSHESEDTQYF. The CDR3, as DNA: TGTGCCAGCAGCCACGAATCGGAGGATACGCAGTATTTT.

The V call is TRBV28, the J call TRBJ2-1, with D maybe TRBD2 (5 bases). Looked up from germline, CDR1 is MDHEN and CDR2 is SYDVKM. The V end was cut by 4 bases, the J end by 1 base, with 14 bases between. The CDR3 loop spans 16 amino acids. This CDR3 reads CASSSHGGRSYNEQFF. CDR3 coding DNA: TGTGCCAGCAGTTCCCATGGAGGTAGATCCTACAATGAGCAGTTCTTC.

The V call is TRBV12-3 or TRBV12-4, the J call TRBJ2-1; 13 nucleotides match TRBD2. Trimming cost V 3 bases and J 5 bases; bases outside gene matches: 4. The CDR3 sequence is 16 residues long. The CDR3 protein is CASSLRTSGSNNEQFF. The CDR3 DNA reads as TGTGCCAGCAGTTTGCGGACTAGCGGGAGTAACAATGAGCAGTTCTTC.

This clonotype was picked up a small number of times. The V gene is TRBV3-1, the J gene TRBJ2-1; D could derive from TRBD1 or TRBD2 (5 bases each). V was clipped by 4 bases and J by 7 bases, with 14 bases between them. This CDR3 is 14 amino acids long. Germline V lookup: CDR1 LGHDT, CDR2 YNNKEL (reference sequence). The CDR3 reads CASSRRERRNEQFF. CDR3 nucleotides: TGTGCCAGCAGCCGCAGGGAGCGGCGGAATGAGCAGTTCTTC.

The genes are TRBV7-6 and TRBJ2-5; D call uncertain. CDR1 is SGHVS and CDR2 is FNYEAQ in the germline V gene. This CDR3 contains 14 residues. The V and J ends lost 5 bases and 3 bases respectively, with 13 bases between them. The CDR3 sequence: CASSQMRTEETQYF. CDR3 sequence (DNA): TGTGCCAGCAGCCAGATGAGGACGGAAGAGACCCAGTACTTC.

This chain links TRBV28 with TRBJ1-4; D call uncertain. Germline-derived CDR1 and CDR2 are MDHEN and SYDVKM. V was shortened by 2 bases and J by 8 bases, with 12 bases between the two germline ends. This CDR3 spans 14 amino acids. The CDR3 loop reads CASSLDVGREKLFF. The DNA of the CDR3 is TGTGCCAGCAGTTTAGACGTGGGCCGGGAAAAACTGTTTTTT.

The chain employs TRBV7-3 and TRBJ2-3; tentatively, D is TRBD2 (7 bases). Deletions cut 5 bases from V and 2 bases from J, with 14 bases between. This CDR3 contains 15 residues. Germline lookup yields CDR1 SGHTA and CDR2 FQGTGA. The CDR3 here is CASSLRGRITDTQYF. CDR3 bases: TGTGCCAGCAGCCTGCGGGGGCGAATCACAGATACGCAGTATTTT.

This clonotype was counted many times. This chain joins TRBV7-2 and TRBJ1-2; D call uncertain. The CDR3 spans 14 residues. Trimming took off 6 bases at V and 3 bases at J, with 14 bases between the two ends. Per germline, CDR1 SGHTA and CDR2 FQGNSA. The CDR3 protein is CASSPRGTHYGYTF. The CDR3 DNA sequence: TGTGCCAGCAGTCCCAGAGGTACCCACTATGGCTACACCTTC.

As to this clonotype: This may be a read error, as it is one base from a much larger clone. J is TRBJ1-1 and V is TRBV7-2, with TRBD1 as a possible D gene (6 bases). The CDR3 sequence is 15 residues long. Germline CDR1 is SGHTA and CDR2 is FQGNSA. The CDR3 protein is CASSFLGGSNTEDFF. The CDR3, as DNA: TGTGCCAGCAGCTTCTTAGGGGGTTCGAACACTGAAGATTTCTTT.

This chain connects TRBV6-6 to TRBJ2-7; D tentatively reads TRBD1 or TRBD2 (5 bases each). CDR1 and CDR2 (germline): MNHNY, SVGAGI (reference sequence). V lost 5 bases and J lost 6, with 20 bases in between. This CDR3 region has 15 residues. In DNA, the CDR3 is TGTGCCAGCAGTGAGGGACCCCTCTCGGTTTCCGAGCAGTACTTC. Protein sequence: CASSEGPLSVSEQYF.

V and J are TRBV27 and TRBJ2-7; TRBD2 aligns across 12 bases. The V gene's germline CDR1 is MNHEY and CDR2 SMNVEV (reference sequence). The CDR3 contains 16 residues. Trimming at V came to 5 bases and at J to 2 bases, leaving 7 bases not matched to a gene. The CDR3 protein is CASSLRLAGVPYEQYF. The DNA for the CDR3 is TGTGCCAGCAGTCTCCGACTAGCGGGAGTCCCCTACGAGCAGTACTTC.

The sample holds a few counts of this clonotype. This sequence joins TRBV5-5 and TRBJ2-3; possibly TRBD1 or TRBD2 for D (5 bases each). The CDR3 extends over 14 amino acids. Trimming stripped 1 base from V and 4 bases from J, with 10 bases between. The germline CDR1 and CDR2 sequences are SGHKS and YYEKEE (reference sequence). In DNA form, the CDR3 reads TGTGCCAGCAGCTTGACGAGGGGTGCAGATACGCAGTATTTT. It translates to CASSLTRGADTQYF.

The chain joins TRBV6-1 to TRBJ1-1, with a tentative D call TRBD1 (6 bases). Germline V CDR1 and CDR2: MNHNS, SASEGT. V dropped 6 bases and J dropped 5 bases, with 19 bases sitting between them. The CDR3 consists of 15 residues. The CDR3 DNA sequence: TGTGCCAGCAGGGAGCTCCAGGGGAGTTGGACTGAAGCTTTCTTT. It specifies CASRELQGSWTEAFF.

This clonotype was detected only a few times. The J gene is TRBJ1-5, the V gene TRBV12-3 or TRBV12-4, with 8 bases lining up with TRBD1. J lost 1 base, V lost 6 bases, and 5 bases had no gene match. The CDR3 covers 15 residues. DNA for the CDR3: TGTGCCAGCAGCTCGGACAGGGAAAGCAATCAGCCCCAGCATTTT. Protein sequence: CASSSDRESNQPQHF.

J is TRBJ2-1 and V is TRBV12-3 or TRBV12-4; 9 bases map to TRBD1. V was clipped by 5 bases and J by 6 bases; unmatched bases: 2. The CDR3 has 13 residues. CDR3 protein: CASSRTGVNEQFF. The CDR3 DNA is TGTGCCAGCAGTAGGACAGGGGTCAATGAGCAGTTCTTC.

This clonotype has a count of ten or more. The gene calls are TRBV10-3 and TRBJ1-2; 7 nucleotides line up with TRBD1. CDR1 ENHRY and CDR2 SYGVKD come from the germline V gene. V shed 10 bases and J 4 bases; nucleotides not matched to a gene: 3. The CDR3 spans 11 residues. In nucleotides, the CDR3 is TGTGCCAGCCGGACAGGCTATGGCTACACCTTC. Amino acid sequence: CASRTGYGYTF.

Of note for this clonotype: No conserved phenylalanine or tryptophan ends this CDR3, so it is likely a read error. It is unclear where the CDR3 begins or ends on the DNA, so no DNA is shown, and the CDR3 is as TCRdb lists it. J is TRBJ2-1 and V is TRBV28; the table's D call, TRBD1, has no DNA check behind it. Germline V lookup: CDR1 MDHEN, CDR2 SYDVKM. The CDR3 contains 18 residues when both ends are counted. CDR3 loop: CASTMLRGGFDNYNEQLL.

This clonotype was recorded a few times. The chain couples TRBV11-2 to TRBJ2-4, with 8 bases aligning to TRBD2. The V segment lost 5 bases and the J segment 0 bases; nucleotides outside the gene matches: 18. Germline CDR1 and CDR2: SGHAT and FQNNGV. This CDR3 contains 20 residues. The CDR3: CASSRGGHGGGTVAKNIQYF. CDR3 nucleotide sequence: TGTGCCAGCAGCCGAGGTGGGCACGGCGGGGGGACCGTAGCCAAAAACATTCAGTACTTC.

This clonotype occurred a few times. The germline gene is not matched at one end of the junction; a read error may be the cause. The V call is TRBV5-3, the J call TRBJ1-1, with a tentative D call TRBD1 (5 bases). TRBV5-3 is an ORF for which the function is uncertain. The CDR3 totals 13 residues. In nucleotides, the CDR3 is TGTGCCAGCAGCTTGTTTCAGGGCACTGAAGCTTTCTTT. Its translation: CASSLFQGTEAFF.

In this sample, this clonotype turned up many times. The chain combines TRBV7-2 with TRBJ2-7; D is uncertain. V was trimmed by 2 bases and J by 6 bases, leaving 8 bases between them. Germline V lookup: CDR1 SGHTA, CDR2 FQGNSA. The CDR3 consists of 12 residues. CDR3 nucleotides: TGTGCCAGCAGCTTACAGGCTAGCGAGCAGTACTTC. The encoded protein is CASSLQASEQYF.

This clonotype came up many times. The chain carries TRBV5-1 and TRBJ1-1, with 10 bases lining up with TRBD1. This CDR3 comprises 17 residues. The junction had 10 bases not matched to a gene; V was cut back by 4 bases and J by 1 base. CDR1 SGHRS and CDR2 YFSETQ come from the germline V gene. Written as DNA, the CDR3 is TGCGCCAGCAGCGACCCGGGACAGGGGCCTCAGAACACTGAAGCTTTCTTT. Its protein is CASSDPGQGPQNTEAFF.

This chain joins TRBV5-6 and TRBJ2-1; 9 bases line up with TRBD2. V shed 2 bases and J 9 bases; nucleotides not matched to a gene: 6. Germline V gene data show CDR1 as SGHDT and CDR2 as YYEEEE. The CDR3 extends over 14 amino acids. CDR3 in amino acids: CASSFSGSSSEQFF. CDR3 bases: TGTGCCAGCAGCTTTAGCGGGAGTTCGAGTGAGCAGTTCTTC.

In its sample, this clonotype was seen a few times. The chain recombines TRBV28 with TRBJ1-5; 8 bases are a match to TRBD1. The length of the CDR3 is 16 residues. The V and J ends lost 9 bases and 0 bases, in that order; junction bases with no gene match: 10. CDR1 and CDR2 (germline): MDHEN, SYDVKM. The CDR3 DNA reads TGTGCCAGTATCGGGCAGGGGGCCCGTAGCAATCAGCCCCAGCATTTT. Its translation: CASIGQGARSNQPQHF.